The entry that follows covers one TCR beta chain sequence. Its antigen remains undetermined. It has no much larger one-base neighbor in the sample; base qualities were not kept. The germline V gene gives CDR1 as SNHLY and CDR2 as FYNNEI. Inclusive of the bounding cysteine and phenylalanine, the CDR3 is 13 residues long. Only CDR3 DNA is held: 39 bases, read in frame from base 1. V is cut back by 6 bases and J by 6 bases, with 6 bases in the junction unmatched. The data were obtained in a study of cytomegalovirus exposure and HLA in healthy donors (dated by TCRdb to between 2016 and 2019). Looking at the study overall: An earlier analysis of about 560 of the donors reported approximately 280 Gb of sequence data and 117 million unique TCR beta sequences obtained from about 180 million T cells. Approximately 300 gigabases of sequencing data and approximately 85 million unique TCR sequences were included in an early release covering under 650 HLA-typed donors. The genetic ancestry cluster associated with self-reported Caucasian donors included roughly 84% of the 300 to 400 genotyped donors. The study was designed to test whether signatures of past pathogen exposure could be identified by cataloging public T cell receptors. The study used immunosequencing to profile the T cell repertoires of hundreds of subjects and linked those repertoires to cytomegalovirus serostatus. Besides the first cohort of roughly 660 subjects, a separate validation cohort made up of over 95 different subjects was used. To predict cytomegalovirus infection status, the study combined high-throughput TCR immunosequencing, statistical association of individual TCRs with disease status, and machine learning. A later analysis re-analyzed previously published TCR beta repertoires from 666 donors and added high-resolution HLA genotyping to study TCR occurrence patterns. The later analysis used no new phenotypic data to find candidate immune exposures, relying instead on TCR beta sequences and their occurrence across donors. An earlier analysis of 587 of the donors applied high-throughput TCR beta sequencing to assess whether each TCR beta V gene segment acted as functional or pseudogenic. Donor age, sex, ethnicity and CMV serostatus were collected together with the repertoire data. A later genetic analysis used genome-wide SNP genotypes for about three fifths of the 666 donors, treating that subset as a discovery cohort. Every discovery cohort repertoire had been produced on one sequencing platform. Both class I and class II loci were covered by HLA typing, at four-digit resolution. Typing coverage varied by locus: about 620-630 donors for A, B, C, DRB1 and DQB1; around 560 for DQA1; around 610 for DPA1; approximately 470 for DPB1. Roughly 5 DR-DQ haplotypes were handled as single units for association and clustering because linkage in the cohort was strong. Across around 400 genotyped donors of the cohort, an average of roughly 200,000 unique TCR beta nucleotide sequences per donor were sequenced, and roughly 17% of those sequences were non-productive. Broader findings and caveats from the paper: Only TCR beta chains were sequenced in this cohort, and the absence of alpha or paired-chain data limited detectable features. Broadly in line with IMGT annotations, most TCR beta V segments showed up in productive rearrangements about 87% or about 30% of the time in an earlier analysis of 587 of the donors. A later analysis found that HLA-associated TCR beta chains were more clonally expanded and had lower generation probabilities than equally common non-associated chains. Several of the top co-occurrence clusters appeared to be linked to parvovirus B19, influenza, CMV and Epstein-Barr virus, according to a later analysis. Approximately 18 rarely observed V segments, including chromosome 9 orphons, were excluded from the earlier analysis of several hundred of the donors because counts were too low. The authors suggested that the approach could potentially be extended to other disease states and immunological phenotypes. Most CMV-associated TCR beta chains appeared to be HLA-restricted in a later analysis, and the HLA associations seemed to be driven largely by CMV exposure. In vitro tests confirmed that a few of the cytomegalovirus-associated TCR beta chains recognize cytomegalovirus antigens. A further reported finding was that TCR beta sequences accurately predicted the HLA-A and HLA-B alleles for most subjects in the first cohort. A group of highly shared sequence variants was considered likely to be a technical artifact of the sequencing pipeline. A later analysis found that TCR association rates varied across HLA loci, with DRB1 alleles showing the most associated TCRs and HLA-C alleles the fewest. Most TCR sequences were seen in very few donors, while some public TCRs were found in many individuals. At a false discovery rate of 0.05, a later analysis linked 15,000 to 20,000 TCR beta sequences to specific HLA alleles. Presence/absence analyses assumed roughly uniform sequencing depth across donors, an assumption that may not hold. The study listed around 160 TCR beta chains as associated with cytomegalovirus. Correlated functional status among segregating V segments might reflect linkage disequilibrium, but an unknown experimental factor could not be ruled out. In both the original and validation cohorts, the classifier was reported to diagnose cytomegalovirus status with high specificity and sensitivity. When HLA alleles, especially DR and DQ, strongly co-occurred, TCR associations were difficult to assign to individual alleles. Some IMGT-functional V segments, including TRBV6-2 and TRBV6-3, could not be distinguished by the 87-base-pair reads and were therefore excluded. Because some donors lacked HLA typing at each locus, the association tests relied only on the typed subset. A later genetic analysis reported fewer N-insertions in productive TCRs among donors in an Asian-associated ancestry cluster than the roughly 700-donor mean. An association between a missense DCLRE1C variant and V-gene and J-gene trimming of TCR beta chains was found in a later genetic analysis and replicated in an independent cohort. For the cohort, immune exposure information was limited to CMV serostatus.

The library relied on the immunoSEQ multiplex PCR assay. A mixture of 60 forward primers for TCR Vbeta segments and 13 reverse primers for TCR Jbeta segments was used in the multiplex PCR. A multiplex PCR assay on genomic DNA amplified the CDR3 region of rearranged TCR beta genes. Amplified TCR beta libraries were sequenced as 87-base-pair reads on the Illumina HiSeq System. In the source study's methods: In a later analysis, roughly 80 million unique TCR beta chains were counted across the 500 to 850 repertoires, and roughly 9.9 million of these chains were shared by at least two donors. To remove PCR and sequencing errors, raw reads were error-corrected and collapsed into unique sequences using a nearest-neighbor algorithm that merged closely related sequences. To assign V, D and J gene segments, CDR3 sequences were aligned to IMGT reference sequences. For a sequence to be retained, a match of at least six nucleotides was required to both a V gene segment and a J gene segment. Rearrangements were classified as productive when the CDR3 lacked stop codons and remained in frame with V and J, and all other rearrangements were classified as non-productive. Following IMGT convention, CDR3 was defined as the stretch from the second conserved V-encoded cysteine up to the conserved J-encoded phenylalanine. The earlier analysis of 450 to 750 of the donors excluded any sequence lacking an unambiguous match to a single V gene segment. In an earlier analysis of several hundred of the donors, V segments were called functional above 56.7% productive rearrangements and were called segregating when the between-donor standard deviation exceeded 5%. A statistical classification framework was developed to diagnose cytomegalovirus status using the catalog of TCR beta chain sequences. In a later analysis, V and J genes were assigned by comparing TCR nucleotide sequences against IMGT/GENE-DB human TR gene sequences. The TCRdist pipeline was used in a later analysis to assign CDR3 sequences and most-parsimonious VDJ recombination scenarios. In a later analysis, each TCR beta chain was defined by its CDR3 amino acid sequence together with its V-gene family, and reads lacking a unique V-gene family were excluded. To address suspected cross-contamination and a sequencing artifact, a later analysis removed 592 highly shared, low-generation-probability nucleotide sequences. In a later analysis, a clonal expansion index was calculated for each public chain from normalized within-repertoire ranks of inferred template counts. A later analysis computed generation probabilities with a VDJ recombination model fitted to out-of-frame rearrangements, and checked the results against IGoR. A later analysis scored TCR-TCR, TCR-HLA and TCR-CMV co-occurrence with hypergeometric tests, applying a repertoire-size bias correction to TCR pairs. A later analysis estimated false discovery rates by permuting HLA or CMV assignments 20 times. In a later analysis, co-occurring TCRs were grouped using DBSCAN, and TCRdist sequence similarity was added for clustering within HLA-allele-positive subsets. Repertoires with fewer than 30,000 or more than 120,000 public chains were left out of co-occurrence clustering, as were a handful of repertoires with anomalous nucleotide sharing. TCRdb carries this immuneACCESS record with in-frame sequences only. Its versions omit some clonotypes, under half of them owing to an unresolved V gene in the studies checked, with the rest unexplained. That table supplies the V and J calls and clone size; D and trimming were determined from the DNA. In this sample the table shows 130,000 or so clones, approximately 82% of which occur a single time. Of the sample, approximately 1.9% is held by the ten largest clones.

In total, roughly 710 healthy bone marrow donors made up the cohort. Cohort members were all nominally healthy when sampled, although unrecorded immune exposures were likely present. The donor was CMV seronegative and belonged to the group of approximately 320 seronegative cohort members. A peripheral blood sample was collected from each donor, and TCR beta sequencing was performed on peripheral blood mononuclear cells. Genomic DNA extraction from the blood cell samples was performed with the Qiagen DNeasy Blood Extraction Kit. The source is a woman between 40 and 55 years old in good health and CMV-seronegative. Sequenced input: PBMCs. The V and J genes are TRBV2 and TRBJ2-7, and TRBD1 aligns with 9 junction nucleotides. The CDR3 in this case is CASSGQGIGEQYF. The DNA reads as follows: TGTGCCAGCAGCGGACAGGGGATTGGCGAGCAGTACTTC.